This T cell receptor (beta chain) came from a study of CD8+CD57+ T cells in acquired aplastic anemia. Whole-study context: The average for DNA from sorted CD4+ and CD8+ cells was about 2.9 ug.

Patients sequenced had flow cytometry evidence of CD8+CD57+ cell expansion. When blood sampling took place, the patients had received no therapy. J was trimmed by 0 bases and V by 3 bases; bases with no gene match: 4. Germline V gives CDR1 LNHDA, CDR2 SQIVND (reference sequence). The CDR3 totals 15 residues. Profiling of TCR beta VDJ combinations and CDR3 sequences used genomic DNA as template. From the reads, TCRdb called clonotypes with MiXCR, one entry per CDR3 protein. The data show roughly 220,000 distinct CDR3 sequences, approximately 60% seen once. The rearrangement uses TRBV19 and TRBJ1-2; TRBD1 matches at 7 bases. This TCR came from a human donor with aplastic anemia. Sequencing was performed on sorted CD4+, CD8+, or CD8+CD57+ T cells (not recorded which) from PBMCs. This CDR3 reads CASSIRQGANYGYTF. The CDR3 bases are TGTGCCAGTAGTATTCGACAGGGTGCTAACTATGGCTACACCTTC.